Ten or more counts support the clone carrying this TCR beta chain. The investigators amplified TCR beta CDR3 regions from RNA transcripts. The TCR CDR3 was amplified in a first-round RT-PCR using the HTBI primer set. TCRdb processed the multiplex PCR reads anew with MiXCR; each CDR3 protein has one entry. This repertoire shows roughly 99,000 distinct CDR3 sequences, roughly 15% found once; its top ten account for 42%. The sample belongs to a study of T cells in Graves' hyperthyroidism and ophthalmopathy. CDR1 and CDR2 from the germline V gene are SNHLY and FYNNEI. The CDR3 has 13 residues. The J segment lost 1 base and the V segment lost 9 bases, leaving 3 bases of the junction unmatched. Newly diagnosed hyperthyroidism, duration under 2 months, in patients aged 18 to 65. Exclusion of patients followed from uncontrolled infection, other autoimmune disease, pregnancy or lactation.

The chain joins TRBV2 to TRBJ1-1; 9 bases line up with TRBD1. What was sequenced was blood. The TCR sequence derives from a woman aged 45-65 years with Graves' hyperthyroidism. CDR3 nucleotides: TGTGCCAGTAACAGGGGGCAGAACACTGAAGCTTTCTTT. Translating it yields CASNRGQNTEAFF.